The 2 T cell receptor beta chains in this list originate from one sample, sequenced in a study of metastatic and nonmetastatic thyroid tumors. With MiXCR, TCRdb called clones anew from the PCR reads. The sample records around 70,000 clones, roughly 18% being singletons. Each patient came to thyroid surgery without any prior treatment (of any kind). The specimen was blood. The receptors here all came from a female donor with papillary thyroid cancer or a benign thyroid nodule (not recorded which). Some clones in this sample may be carry-over from other donors' samples.

The V and J genes are TRBV12-3 or TRBV12-4 and TRBJ1-5; D gene uncertain. This CDR3 spans 15 amino acids. Trimming shortened V by 7 bases and J by 4 bases, and 17 bases separated the two germline ends. CDR3 sequence: CASILSGEKNQPQHF. The CDR3 DNA reads TGTGCCAGCATCCTCAGTGGGGAGAAAAATCAGCCCCAGCATTTT.

In this sample, this clone turned up many times. This may arise from a read error, as a much more abundant clone is one base away. The chain's CDR3 is CANSSLAGDPNTGELFF. The CDR3 region has the DNA TGTGCCAACAGCTCGTTGGCGGGAGACCCGAACACCGGGGAGCTGTTTTTT. The chain joins TRBV11-1 to TRBJ2-2; 7 bases fit TRBD2. Germline values: CDR1 SGHAT, CDR2 FQDESV (reference sequence). CDR3 length: 17 amino acids.